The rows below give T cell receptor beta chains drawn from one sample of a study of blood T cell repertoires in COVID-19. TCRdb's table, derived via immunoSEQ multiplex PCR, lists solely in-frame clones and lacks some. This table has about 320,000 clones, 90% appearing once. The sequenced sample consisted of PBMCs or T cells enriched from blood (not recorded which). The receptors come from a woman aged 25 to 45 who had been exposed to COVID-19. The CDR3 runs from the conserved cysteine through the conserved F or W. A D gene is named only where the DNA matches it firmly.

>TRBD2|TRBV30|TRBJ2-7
CAWRVPGLAGGPESYEQYF
TGTGCCTGGAGAGTACCGGGACTAGCGGGGGGGCCGGAGTCCTACGAGCAGTACTTC
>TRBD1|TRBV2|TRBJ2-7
CASSGGQGYSYEQYF
TGTGCCAGCAGTGGCGGACAGGGATACTCCTACGAGCAGTACTTC
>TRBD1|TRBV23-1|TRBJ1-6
CASRCDRGVCYNSPLHF
TGCGCCAGCAGATGTGACAGGGGCGTTTGTTATAATTCACCCCTCCACTTT
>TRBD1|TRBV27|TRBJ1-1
CASNWAGGSDTEAFF
TGTGCCAGCAATTGGGCAGGGGGCTCCGACACTGAAGCTTTCTTT
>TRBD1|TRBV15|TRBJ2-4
CATSNTGGTRNIQYF
TGTGCCACCAGCAACACAGGGGGTACCCGAAACATTCAGTACTTC
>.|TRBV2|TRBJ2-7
CASSEAFASPYSYEQYF
TGTGCCAGCAGTGAAGCTTTTGCTAGCCCTTACTCCTACGAGCAGTACTTC
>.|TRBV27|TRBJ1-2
CASSWGGAYGYTF
TGTGCCAGCAGTTGGGGGGGGGCCTATGGCTACACCTTC
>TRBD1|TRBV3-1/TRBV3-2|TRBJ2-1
CASSQRDRVGNEQFF
TGTGCCAGCAGCCAGCGGGACAGGGTAGGAAATGAGCAGTTCTTC
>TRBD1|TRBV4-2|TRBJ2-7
CASSQVGTGGPYEQYF
TGTGCCAGCAGCCAAGTGGGGACAGGGGGCCCCTACGAGCAGTACTTC
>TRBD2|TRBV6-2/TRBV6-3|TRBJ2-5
CASSSERAGGLETQYF
TGTGCCAGCAGTTCCGAGAGAGCGGGGGGGCTAGAGACCCAGTACTTC
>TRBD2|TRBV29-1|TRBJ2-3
CSASGGPGDVADTQYF
TGCAGCGCGAGCGGGGGGCCCGGGGATGTCGCAGATACGCAGTATTTT
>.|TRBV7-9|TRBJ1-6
CASSLRTPFSPPGSPLHF
TGTGCCAGCAGCTTACGGACACCATTCTCCCCACCGGGTTCACCCCTCCACTTT
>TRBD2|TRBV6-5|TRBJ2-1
CATLAGPTYNEQFF
TGTGCCACCTTAGCGGGGCCAACCTACAATGAGCAGTTCTTC
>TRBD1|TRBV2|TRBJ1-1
CASSAQGVRGTEAFF
TGTGCCAGCAGTGCGCAGGGGGTAAGGGGGACTGAAGCTTTCTTT
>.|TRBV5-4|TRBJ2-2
CASVDPNTGELFF
TGTGCCAGCGTAGATCCGAACACCGGGGAGCTGTTTTTT